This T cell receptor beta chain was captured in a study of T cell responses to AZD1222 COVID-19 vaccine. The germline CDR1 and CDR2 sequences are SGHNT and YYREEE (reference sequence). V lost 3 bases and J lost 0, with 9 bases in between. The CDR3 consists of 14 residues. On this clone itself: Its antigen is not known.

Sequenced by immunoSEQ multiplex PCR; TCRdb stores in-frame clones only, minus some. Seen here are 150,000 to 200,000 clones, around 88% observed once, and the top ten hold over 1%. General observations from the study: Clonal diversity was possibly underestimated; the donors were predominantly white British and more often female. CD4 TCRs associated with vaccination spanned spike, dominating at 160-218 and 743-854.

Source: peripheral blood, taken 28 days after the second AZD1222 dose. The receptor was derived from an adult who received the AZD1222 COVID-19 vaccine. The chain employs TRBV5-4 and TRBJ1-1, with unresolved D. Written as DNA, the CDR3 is TGTGCCAGCAGCTCCGGCGTTATGAACACTGAAGCTTTCTTT. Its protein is CASSSGVMNTEAFF.